This T cell receptor (beta chain) was observed in a study of cytomegalovirus exposure and HLA in healthy donors. General observations from the study: V- and J-gene trimming in TCR beta was tied to a missense DCLRE1C variant by an analysis performed later.

The V segment lost 6 bases and the J segment 0 bases; nucleotides outside the gene matches: 1. CDR1 is ENHRY, CDR2 SYGVKD, per germline. There are 13 residues in the CDR3. Worth noting for this clone: Antigen specificity is unknown.

PCR involved 60 Vbeta and 13 Jbeta primers. Profiling relied on immunoSEQ multiplex PCR, and the TCRdb table lists in-frame clones only, not all of them. In the table there are roughly 90,000 clones, about nine tenths of which are singletons. The TCR comes from a young man in good health and CMV-seronegative. The chain employs TRBV10-3 and TRBJ1-1; 7 bases fit TRBD1. The specimen was PBMCs. The CDR3 DNA sequence: TGTGCCATCAGGGGACAGATGAACACTGAAGCTTTCTTT. Its translation is CAIRGQMNTEAFF.